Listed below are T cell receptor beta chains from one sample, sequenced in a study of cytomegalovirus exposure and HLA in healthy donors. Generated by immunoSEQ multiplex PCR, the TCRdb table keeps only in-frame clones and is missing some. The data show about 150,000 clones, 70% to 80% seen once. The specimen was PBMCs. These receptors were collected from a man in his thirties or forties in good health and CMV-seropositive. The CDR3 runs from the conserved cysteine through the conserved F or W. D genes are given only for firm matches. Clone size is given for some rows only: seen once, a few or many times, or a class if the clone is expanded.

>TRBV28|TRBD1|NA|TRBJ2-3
TGTGCCAGCAGGGAGACAGGGGCTGGAGATACGCAGTATTTT
CASRETGAGDTQYF
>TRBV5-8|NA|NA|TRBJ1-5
TGTGCCAGCAGCTATGGGGGGAGTTACGTTTTCCAGCCCCAGCATTTT
CASSYGGSYVFQPQHF
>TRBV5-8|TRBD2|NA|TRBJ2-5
TGTGCCAGCAGCTTGGTGGCTAGCGGGATTCAAGAGACCCAGTACTTC
CASSLVASGIQETQYF
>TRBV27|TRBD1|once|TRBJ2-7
TGTGCCAGCAGTGCTCGACAGGGGTCCCACGAGCAGTACTTC
CASSARQGSHEQYF
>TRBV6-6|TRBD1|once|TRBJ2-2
TGTGCCAGCAGTTTTTCACAGGGGTCCGGGGAGCTGTTTTTT
CASSFSQGSGELFF
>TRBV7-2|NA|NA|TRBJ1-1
TGTGCCAGCAGCCCCCGGGTGATGAACACTGAAGCTTTCTTT
CASSPRVMNTEAFF
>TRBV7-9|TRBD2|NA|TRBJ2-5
TGTGCCAGCAGGTCAACGCTAGCGGCCTCCCAAGAGACCCAGTACTTC
CASRSTLAASQETQYF
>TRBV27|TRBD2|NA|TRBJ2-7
TGTGCCAGCAGCTACTTGGGGAGGGCCTCCTACGAGCAGTACTTC
CASSYLGRASYEQYF
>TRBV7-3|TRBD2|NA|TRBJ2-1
TGTGCCAGCAGCTTTAATGTGGCAAGCGGGAGTAATGAGCAGTTCTTC
CASSFNVASGSNEQFF
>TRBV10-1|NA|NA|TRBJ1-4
TGCGCCCCCCCTGGGTCAGGGGTGAGCGAACTGTTTTTT
CAPPGSGVSELFF
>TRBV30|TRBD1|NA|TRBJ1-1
TGTGCCTGGAGTGTCGACAGGGGGAGGGCTTTCTTT
CAWSVDRGRAFF
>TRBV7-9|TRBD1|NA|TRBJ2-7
TGTGCCAGCAGCTTAGGGGGGCCGGGACAGCTACAATACGAGCAGTACTTC
CASSLGGPGQLQYEQYF
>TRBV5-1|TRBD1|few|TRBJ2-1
TGCGCCAGCAGCCTCGGGACAGGGCGGAACAATGAGCAGTTCTTC
CASSLGTGRNNEQFF
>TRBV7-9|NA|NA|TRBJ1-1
TGTGCCAGCAGCTCGACGGACAGAGTGAACACTGAAGCTTTCTTT
CASSSTDRVNTEAFF
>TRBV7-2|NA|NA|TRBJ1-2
TGTGCCAGCAGCTTAGTACAGGGAGCTAACTATGGCTACACCTTC
CASSLVQGANYGYTF
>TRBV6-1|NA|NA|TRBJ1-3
TGTGCCAGCAGTGAAGATGGCAGGCACTCTGGAAACACCATATATTTT
CASSEDGRHSGNTIYF
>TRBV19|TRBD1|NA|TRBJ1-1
TGTGCCAGTAGTATACCCCTCGGACAGGGTACTGAAGCTTTCTTT
CASSIPLGQGTEAFF
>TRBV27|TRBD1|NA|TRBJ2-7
TGTGCCAGCAGTTCGATAGACAGGGCCGAGCAGTACTTC
CASSSIDRAEQYF
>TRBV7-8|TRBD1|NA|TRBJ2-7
TGTGCCAGCAGTAGGGGGCCGACTGCCTACGAGCAGTACTTC
CASSRGPTAYEQYF
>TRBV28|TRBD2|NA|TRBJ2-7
TGTGCCAGCACTAGCCGCGGGAGCGGTTACCACGAGCAGTACTTC
CASTSRGSGYHEQYF
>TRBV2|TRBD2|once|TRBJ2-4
TGTGCCAGCAGGGCCCCCACCGGGACTAGCGACCCCCAGTACTTC
CASRAPTGTSDPQYF
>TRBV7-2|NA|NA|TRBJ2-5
TGTGCCAGCAGCGTAAACAGGGGAGGCCAAGAGACCCAGTACTTC
CASSVNRGGQETQYF
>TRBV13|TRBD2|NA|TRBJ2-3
TGTGCCAGCAGTCACGAAGCGGGACTTGAAGATACGCAGTATTTT
CASSHEAGLEDTQYF
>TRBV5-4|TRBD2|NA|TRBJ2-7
TGTGCCAGCAGCCGGACTAGCGGGAGCGAGCAGTACTTC
CASSRTSGSEQYF
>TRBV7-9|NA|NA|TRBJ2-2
TGTGCCAGCAGCTTAGGACTTGACGGGGAGCTGTTTTTT
CASSLGLDGELFF
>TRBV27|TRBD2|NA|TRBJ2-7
TGTGCCAGCAGTCCCAGTAATAGCGGGAGGGACCACGGGACCCTCTACGAGCAGTACTTC
CASSPSNSGRDHGTLYEQYF
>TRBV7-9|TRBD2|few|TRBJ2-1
TGTGCCAGCAGATCCAGCGGGATGGACAATGAGCAGTTCTTC
CASRSSGMDNEQFF
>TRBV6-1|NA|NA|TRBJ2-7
TGTGCCAGCAGTGAAGCTGGACAGCTAACCTACGAGCAGTACTTC
CASSEAGQLTYEQYF
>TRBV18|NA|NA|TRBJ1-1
TGTGCCAGCTCAACGGCCGCAGGTAACACTGAAGCTTTCTTT
CASSTAAGNTEAFF
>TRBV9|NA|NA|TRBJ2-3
TGTGCCAGCAGCTTACGACAGGGCACAGATACGCAGTATTTT
CASSLRQGTDTQYF
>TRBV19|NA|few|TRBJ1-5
TGTGCCAGTAGTAGTCGTCAGGGAGGGGTTCAGCCCCAGCATTTT
CASSSRQGGVQPQHF
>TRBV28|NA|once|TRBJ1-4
TGTGCCAGCAGTAAACAGGGAGCTAATGAAAAACTGTTTTTT
CASSKQGANEKLFF
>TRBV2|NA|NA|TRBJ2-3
TGTGCCAGCAGGAGGACAGCGCATCTATCTAGCACAGATACGCAGTATTTT
CASRRTAHLSSTDTQYF
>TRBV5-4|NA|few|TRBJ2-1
TGTGCCAGCACCACCCTGCTGGGCGAGTACAATGAGCAGTTCTTC
CASTTLLGEYNEQFF
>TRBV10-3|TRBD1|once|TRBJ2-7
TGTGCCATCAGTGGGGGGACAGGCCCCCCGGGGGACGAGCAGTACTTC
CAISGGTGPPGDEQYF
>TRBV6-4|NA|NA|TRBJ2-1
TGTGCCAGCAGTGACGTCGGGAACAATGAGCAGTTCTTC
CASSDVGNNEQFF
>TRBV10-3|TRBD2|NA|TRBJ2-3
TGTGCCATCAGTGGAGTAAGCGGGAGGGCCAACACAGATACGCAGTATTTT
CAISGVSGRANTDTQYF